The T cell receptor beta chain described here comes from a study of control samples from healthy donors and cancer patients. This CDR3 is built from 17 residues. Germline assignment: CDR1 KGHDR and CDR2 SFDVKD. The ends were cut back, 4 bases at V and 4 bases at J, with 19 bases in the middle. Profiling relied on immunoSEQ multiplex PCR, and the TCRdb table lists in-frame clones only, not all of them. Among 98,000 or so clones, around 90% were seen once, and the ten largest hold 13% to 15%. Material: blood. This TCR derives from a woman aged 70-85 years in good health. The gene calls are TRBV24-1 and TRBJ2-1; TRBD2 might be the D (6 bases). The CDR3 region is CATSDPNSGPPYNEQFF. In nucleotides, the CDR3 is TGTGCCACCAGTGACCCTAATAGCGGACCTCCTTACAATGAGCAGTTCTTC.